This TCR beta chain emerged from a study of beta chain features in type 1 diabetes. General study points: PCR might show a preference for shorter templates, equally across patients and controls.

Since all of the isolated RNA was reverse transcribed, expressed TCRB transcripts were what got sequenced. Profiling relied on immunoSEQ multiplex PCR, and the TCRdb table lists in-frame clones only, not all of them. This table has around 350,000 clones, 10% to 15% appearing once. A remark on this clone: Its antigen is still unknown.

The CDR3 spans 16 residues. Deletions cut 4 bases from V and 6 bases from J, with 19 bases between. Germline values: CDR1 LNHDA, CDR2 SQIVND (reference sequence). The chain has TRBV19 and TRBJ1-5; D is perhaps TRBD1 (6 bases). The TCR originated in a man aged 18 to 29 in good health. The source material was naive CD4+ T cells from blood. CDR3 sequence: CASSSNRDIRSQPQHF. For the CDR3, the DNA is TGTGCCAGTAGTAGCAACCGGGACATAAGGTCTCAGCCCCAGCATTTT.